This T cell receptor beta chain came from a study of blood T cells in healthy people across ages. Then a second PCR, running roughly 7 to 11 cycles, was carried out with a sample-barcoded 5' primer and a J-beta primer mix. TCRdb used MiXCR to reprocess the 5' RACE reads, holding one entry per CDR3 protein. The profile covers more than 650,000 distinct CDR3 sequences, with around a quarter appearing a single time and over 2.5% taken by the ten largest. This clonotype has just a few counts. Individuals who donated were healthy Caucasians from Russia aged roughly 6 to 90. This CDR3 spans 17 amino acids. Germline trimming cut 3 bases from V and 0 bases from J; bases unmatched to any gene: 6. From germline, CDR1 is ENHRY and CDR2 SYGVKD. In addition, the sample was reused for a study of T cells of mothers and their children. This second study says: During the second PCR, the M1S primer introduced sample barcodes along with 2-4 random nucleotides. Compared with unrelated pairs, related mother-child pairs had slightly higher, non-significant overlap.

The receptor comes from a boy aged 10-17 years in good health. Sequenced: blood. The gene calls are TRBV10-3 and TRBJ1-1; 11 bases are shared with TRBD1. The CDR3 sequence is CAISDFGDRGMNTEAFF. The CDR3 nucleotides read TGTGCCATCAGTGACTTTGGGGACAGGGGGATGAACACTGAAGCTTTCTTT.